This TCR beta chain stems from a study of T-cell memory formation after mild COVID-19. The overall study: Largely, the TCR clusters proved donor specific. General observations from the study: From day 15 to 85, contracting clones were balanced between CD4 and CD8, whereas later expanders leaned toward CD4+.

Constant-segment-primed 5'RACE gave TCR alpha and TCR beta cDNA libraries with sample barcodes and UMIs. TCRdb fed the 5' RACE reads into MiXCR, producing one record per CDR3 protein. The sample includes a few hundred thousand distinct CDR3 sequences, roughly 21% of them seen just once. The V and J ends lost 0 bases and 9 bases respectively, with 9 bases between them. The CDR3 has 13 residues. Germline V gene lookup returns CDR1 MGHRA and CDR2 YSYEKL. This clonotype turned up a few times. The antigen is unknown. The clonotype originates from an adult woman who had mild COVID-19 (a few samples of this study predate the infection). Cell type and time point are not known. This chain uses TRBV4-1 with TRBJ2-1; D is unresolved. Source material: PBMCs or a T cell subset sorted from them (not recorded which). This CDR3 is CASSQDGLGEQFF. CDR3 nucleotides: TGCGCCAGCAGCCAAGACGGTTTGGGTGAGCAGTTCTTC.